Listed here are 3 T cell receptor beta chains from one sample, sequenced in a study of T cells in Graves' hyperthyroidism and ophthalmopathy. The source material, RNA transcripts, was used to amplify TCR beta CDR3 regions. Researchers ran a first-round RT-PCR on the TCR CDR3 using the HTBI primer set. TCRdb reanalysed the multiplex PCR reads using MiXCR and keeps one entry per CDR3 protein. The sample contains hundreds of thousands of distinct CDR3 sequences, around 13% of which appear only once. Sample: blood. These receptor sequences come from a woman aged 18 to 35 with Graves' hyperthyroidism.

This clonotype has a count of ten or more. The rearrangement links TRBV6-1 to TRBJ1-1; weak D call: TRBD1 (6 bases). V was cut by 3 bases and J by 8 bases, with 13 bases left in between. CDR1 and CDR2 (germline): MNHNS, SASEGT. The CDR3 is made up of 13 amino acids. CDR3 amino acids: CASSEFRTAEAFF. CDR3 coding DNA: TGTGCCAGCAGTGAGTTTCGGACAGCAGAAGCTTTCTTT.

Ten or more counts support this clonotype. The rearrangement links TRBV13 to TRBJ1-1; possibly TRBD1 for D (5 bases). The CDR3 extends over 13 amino acids. CDR1 PRHDT and CDR2 FYEKMQ come from the germline V gene (reference sequence). Trimming shortened V by 7 bases and J by 7 bases, and 16 bases separated the two germline ends. CDR3 sequence reads: CASTFGTELEAFF. The CDR3, as DNA: TGTGCCAGCACCTTCGGGACGGAACTTGAAGCTTTCTTT.

V is TRBV6-1 and J is TRBJ2-5; 8 bases agree with TRBD2. Germline V CDR1 and CDR2: MNHNS, SASEGT. V shed 6 bases and J 7 bases; nucleotides not matched to a gene: 13. The CDR3 length is 15 residues. The DNA of the CDR3 is TGTGCCAGCAGCGCTTGGACTAGCCCGAGGAGGACCCAGTACTTC. This gives the protein CASSAWTSPRRTQYF.